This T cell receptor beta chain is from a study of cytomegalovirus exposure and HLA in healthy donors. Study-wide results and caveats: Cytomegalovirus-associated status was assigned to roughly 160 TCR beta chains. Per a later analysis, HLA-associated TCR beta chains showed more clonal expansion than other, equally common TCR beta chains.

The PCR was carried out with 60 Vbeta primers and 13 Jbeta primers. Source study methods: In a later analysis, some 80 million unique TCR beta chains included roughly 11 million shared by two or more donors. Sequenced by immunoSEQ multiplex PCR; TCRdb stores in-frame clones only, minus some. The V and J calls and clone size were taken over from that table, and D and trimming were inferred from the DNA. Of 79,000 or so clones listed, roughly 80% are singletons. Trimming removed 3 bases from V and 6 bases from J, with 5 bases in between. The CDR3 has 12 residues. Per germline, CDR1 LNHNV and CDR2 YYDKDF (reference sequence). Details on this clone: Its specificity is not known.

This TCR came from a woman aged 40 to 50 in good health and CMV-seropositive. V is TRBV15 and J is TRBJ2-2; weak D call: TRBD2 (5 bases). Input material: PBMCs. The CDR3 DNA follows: TGTGCCACCAGCAGGGGAGCCGGGGAGCTGTTTTTT. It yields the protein CATSRGAGELFF.